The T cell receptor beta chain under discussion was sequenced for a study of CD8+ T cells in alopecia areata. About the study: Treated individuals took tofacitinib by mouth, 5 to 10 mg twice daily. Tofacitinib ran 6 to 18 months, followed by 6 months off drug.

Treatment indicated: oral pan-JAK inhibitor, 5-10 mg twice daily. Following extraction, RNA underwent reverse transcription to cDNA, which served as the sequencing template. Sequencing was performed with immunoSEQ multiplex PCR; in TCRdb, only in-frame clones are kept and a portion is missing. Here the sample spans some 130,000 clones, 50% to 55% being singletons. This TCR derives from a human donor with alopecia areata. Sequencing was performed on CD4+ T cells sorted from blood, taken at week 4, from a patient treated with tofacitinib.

The DNA of the CDR3 is TGTGCCAGCAGTTACCCACAGGGCCGGGAAGAGACCCAGTACTTC. Translation: CASSYPQGREETQYF. The genes are TRBV6-6 and TRBJ2-5; D is perhaps TRBD1 (6 bases). The CDR3 covers 15 residues. CDR1 and CDR2 from the germline V gene are MNHNY and SVGAGI (reference sequence). With 2 bases removed from V and 3 bases from J, the gap between germline ends came to 13 bases.